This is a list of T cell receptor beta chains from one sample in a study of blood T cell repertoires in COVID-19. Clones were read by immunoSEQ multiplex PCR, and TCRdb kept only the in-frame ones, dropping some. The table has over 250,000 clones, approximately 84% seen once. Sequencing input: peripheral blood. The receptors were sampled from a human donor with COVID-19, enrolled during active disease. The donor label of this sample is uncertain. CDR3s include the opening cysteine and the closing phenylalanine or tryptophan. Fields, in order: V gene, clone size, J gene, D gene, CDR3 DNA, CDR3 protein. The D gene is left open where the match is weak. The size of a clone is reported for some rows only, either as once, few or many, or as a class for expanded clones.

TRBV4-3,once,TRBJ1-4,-,TGCGCCAGCAGCCAAGATGGGGGCCCGAATGAAAAACTGTTTTTT,CASSQDGGPNEKLFF
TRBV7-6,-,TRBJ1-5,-,TGTGCCAGCAGCTTAGCAGGGGATAGCAATCAGCCCCAGCATTTT,CASSLAGDSNQPQHF
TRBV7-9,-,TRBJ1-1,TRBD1,TGTGCCAGCAGTTCGGACAGGTACACTGAAGCTTTCTTT,CASSSDRYTEAFF
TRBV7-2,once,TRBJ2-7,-,TGTGCCAGCAGCTTAGGTCCCGACCCCGCGGGGAACGAGCAGTACTTC,CASSLGPDPAGNEQYF
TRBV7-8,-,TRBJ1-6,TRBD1,TGTGCCAGCAGCCCCAGGACAGGGGAGAATTCACCCCTCCACTTT,CASSPRTGENSPLHF
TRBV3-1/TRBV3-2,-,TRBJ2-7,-,TGTGCCAGCAGCCGAGCAGGACTACCCTTCTACGAGCAGTACTTC,CASSRAGLPFYEQYF
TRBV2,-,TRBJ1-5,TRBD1,TGTGCCAGCAGTACTCTGACAGGGGGAAATCAGCCCCAGCATTTT,CASSTLTGGNQPQHF
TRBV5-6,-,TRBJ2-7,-,TGTGCCAGCAGCTTAGCGGGCCCTGCCCCCTACGAGCAGTACTTC,CASSLAGPAPYEQYF
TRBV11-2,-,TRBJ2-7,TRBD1,TGTGCCAGCAGCTACCGGGACAGGGTTCACGAGCAGTACTTC,CASSYRDRVHEQYF
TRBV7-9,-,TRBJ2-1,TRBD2,TGTGCCAGCAGCGAACAACTAGCGGGAGAGGAGCAGTTCTTC,CASSEQLAGEEQFF
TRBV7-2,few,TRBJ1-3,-,TGTGCCAGCAGCTTAGCTCCCAGAAACTCTGGAAACACCATATATTTT,CASSLAPRNSGNTIYF
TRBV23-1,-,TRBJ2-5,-,TGCGCCAGCAGTCGGCCACAAGAGACCCAGTACTTC,CASSRPQETQYF
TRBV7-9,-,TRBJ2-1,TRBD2,TGTGCCAGCAGCAGGGACTGGCGGGGGAGCTCCTACAATGAGCAGTTCTTC,CASSRDWRGSSYNEQFF
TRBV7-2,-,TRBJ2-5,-,TGTGCCAGCAGCTTAGCGGTGCGGGTCGGGAGAGAGACCCAGTACTTC,CASSLAVRVGRETQYF
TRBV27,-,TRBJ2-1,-,TGTGCCAGCAGTTTATCCAGGGCGGGGAAAGCCAATGAGCAGTTCTTC,CASSLSRAGKANEQFF
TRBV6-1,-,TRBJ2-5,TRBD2,TGTGCCAGCAGTGAATCGGGACTAGCGGGAGTCGAGACCCAGTACTTC,CASSESGLAGVETQYF
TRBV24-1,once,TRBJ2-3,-,TGTGCCACCAGTGACCCGGGGATAAGAACAGATACGCAGTATTTT,CATSDPGIRTDTQYF
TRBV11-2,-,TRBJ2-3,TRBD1,TGTGCCAGCAGCTCTGGCAACCTCGGACAGGGGGCAGGAGATACGCAGTATTTT,CASSSGNLGQGAGDTQYF
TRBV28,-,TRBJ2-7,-,TGTGCCAGCAGTCCCCAGGGGACCTACGAGCAGTACTTC,CASSPQGTYEQYF
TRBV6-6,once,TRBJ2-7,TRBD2,TGTGCCAGCTGTGGGACTAGCGGGAGGCAATCCTACGAGCAGTACTTC,CASCGTSGRQSYEQYF
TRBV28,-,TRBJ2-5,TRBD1,TGTGCCAGCAGTCGGGACAGAGAGACCCAGTACTTC,CASSRDRETQYF
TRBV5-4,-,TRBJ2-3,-,TGTGCCAGCAGCCCCGGGTGGGGGGGCACAGATACGCAGTATTTT,CASSPGWGGTDTQYF
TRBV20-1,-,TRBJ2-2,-,TGCAGTGCTAGTAGATCCAGCGCCGGGGAGCTGTTTTTT,CSASRSSAGELFF
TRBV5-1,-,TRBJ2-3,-,TGCGCCAGCAGCTTCCCAAGCACAGATACGCAGTATTTT,CASSFPSTDTQYF
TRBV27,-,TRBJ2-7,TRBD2,TGTGCCAGCAAGGCGGGGCTGACTAGCAAGTACGAGCAGTACTTC,CASKAGLTSKYEQYF
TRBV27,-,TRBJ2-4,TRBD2,TGTGCCAGCAGACAGGGACTAGATGGAGACATTCAGTACTTC,CASRQGLDGDIQYF
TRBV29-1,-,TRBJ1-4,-,TGCAGCGTTGGAGGGAAGGGTGAAAAACTGTTTTTT,CSVGGKGEKLFF
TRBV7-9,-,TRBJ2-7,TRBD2,TGTGCCAGCAGCTTACTAGCGGCCCCCTACGAGCAGTACTTC,CASSLLAAPYEQYF
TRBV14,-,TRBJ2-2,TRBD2,TGTGCCAGCAGCATTAGCGGGAGTGAGACCGGGGAGCTGTTTTTT,CASSISGSETGELFF
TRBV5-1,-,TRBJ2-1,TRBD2,TGCGCCAGCAGCTTGGAACTAGCGGGCGATTACAATGAGCAGTTCTTC,CASSLELAGDYNEQFF
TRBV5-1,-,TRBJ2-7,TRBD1,TGCGCCAGCAGCTTGGGGGGACAGGAGTCCTACGAGCAGTACTTC,CASSLGGQESYEQYF
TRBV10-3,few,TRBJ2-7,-,TGTGCCATCAGAGACCCGGGACTCCCCTCCTACGAGCAGTACTTC,CAIRDPGLPSYEQYF
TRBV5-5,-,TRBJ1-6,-,TGTGCCAGCAGCAATACAGGCCTCGTCCTCCACTTT,CASSNTGLVLHF
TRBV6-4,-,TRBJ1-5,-,TGTGCCAGCAGTACCAGGGAAGATCAGCCCCAGCATTTT,CASSTREDQPQHF
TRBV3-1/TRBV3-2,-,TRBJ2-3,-,TGTGCCAGCAGCTATACTACTGGGGCCGGGGGATACGATACGCAGTATTTT,CASSYTTGAGGYDTQYF
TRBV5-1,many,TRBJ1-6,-,TGCGCCAGCAGCTCGGATGGGACTGGTTCACCCCTCCACTTT,CASSSDGTGSPLHF
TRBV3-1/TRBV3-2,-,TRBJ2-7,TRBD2,TGTGCCAGCAGCCAAGATCTAGCGGGTTACTCCTACGAGCAGTACTTC,CASSQDLAGYSYEQYF
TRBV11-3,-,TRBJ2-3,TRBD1,TGTGCCAGCAGCTTAGATGGGACAGGGCGGAATACGCAGTATTTT,CASSLDGTGRNTQYF
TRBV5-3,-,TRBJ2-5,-,TGTGCCAGAAGCTTAAGCGGTAATGGCGAGACCCAGTACTTC,CARSLSGNGETQYF
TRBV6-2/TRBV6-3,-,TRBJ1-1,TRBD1,TGTGCCAGCAGTTACTCAAGCGTGACAGGGGTAGGCACTGAAGCTTTCTTT,CASSYSSVTGVGTEAFF
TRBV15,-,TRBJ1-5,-,TGTGCCACCAGCAGAGAGGGGCGCGGCAATCAGCCCCAGCATTTT,CATSREGRGNQPQHF